What follows describes a single TCR beta chain. The sample holds a few counts of this clone. The antigen it binds to is not known. Base qualities are not provided; no much larger clone lies one nucleotide away. The germline V gene encodes CDR1 MDHEN and CDR2 SYDVKM. Relative to germline, V is 2 bases shorter and J is 5 bases shorter, with 16 bases between their ends. Counted from cysteine to phenylalanine, this CDR3 has 15 amino acids. Just CDR3 DNA is preserved here, 45 bases in frame from base 1. The source of the sample is a study of blood T cell repertoires in COVID-19 (dated by TCRdb to between 2020 and 2021). For context, the study as a whole: The collaborator samples originated in the United States, Italy and Spain and spanned the acute and convalescent phases of COVID-19. Sample metadata almost always included a de-identified subject ID, COVID-19 status, age in years and sex. The repertoires were released in a freely available public database intended as a resource for research on the immune response to SARS-CoV-2. Deeply sampled blood TCRbeta repertoires from subjects exposed to, actively infected with, or recovered from COVID-19 were included in the dataset. The prospective study material was composed of cDNA or gDNA derived from T cells, B-cell-depleted T cells, or PBMCs. The samples were drawn from the first 160 participants of the ongoing ImmuneRACE study and from over 950 subjects provided by 6 global collaborators. Where available, HLA class I and class II types were taken from metadata supplied by the sample provider and were not determined by assay-based typing.

Results and caveats for the whole study, not just this receptor: How much clinical and demographic metadata was included differed by source and by participant, and the metadata was provided uncurated.

TCRbeta CDR3 regions were amplified from genomic DNA by means of the immunoSEQ Assay, a bias-controlled multiplex PCR. In the authors' own workflow: Within the assay, amplification of reference gene primers was used to estimate how many nucleated cells each sample contained. Sequence reads were collapsed and filtered to measure the absolute abundance of every unique TCRbeta CDR3 rearrangement. Productive Simpson clonality was computed per sample as the square root of Simpson's diversity index over productive rearrangements. TCRdb's version of the immuneACCESS table is confined to in-frame rearrangements and falls short of the full clone set. An unresolved V gene accounts for under half of the shortfall where checked; the remainder is of unknown origin. V and J calls and clone size are as listed in that table; D and trimming were resolved from the DNA. Within this sample are 55,000 to 75,000 clones, with 70% to 75% of them counted one time only. The top ten clonotypes cover around 20% of the sample.

Whole blood was collected in K2EDTA tubes by collaborating institutions according to the institutions' own protocols. For TCRbeta analysis, collaborators shipped samples in one of three forms: frozen whole blood, isolated PBMCs, or DNA extracted from either of those sample types. The sequence derives from a man aged 55 to 70 with acute or convalescent COVID-19. Sequenced sample: peripheral blood. The sequence is built from TRBV28 and TRBJ2-7; a weak D assignment points to TRBD2 (5 bases agree). The CDR3 region: CASSLLSLRANEQYF. Here is the DNA: TGTGCCAGCAGTTTACTCTCCCTGCGGGCGAACGAGCAGTACTTC.